Listed below are T cell receptor beta chains from one sample, sequenced in a study of prognosis after radiotherapy for stage I lung cancer. TCRdb reprocessed the multiplex PCR reads with MiXCR, giving one entry per CDR3 protein. Altogether about 35,000 distinct CDR3 sequences are present, less than 35% being singletons, with the ten largest covering around 17%. Source: PBMCs, taken before or after stereotactic body radiation therapy (not recorded which). These receptors all come from a donor over 45 with non-small cell lung cancer. Both conserved end residues are part of each CDR3. A D gene is named only where the DNA matches it firmly. Clone size is stated in some rows and not others, as once, few, many or a class when expanded.

D gene | J gene | V gene | clone size | CDR3 DNA | CDR3 protein
NA | TRBJ2-7 | TRBV20-1 | many | TGCAGTGCTAGACCGGTCAACTCCTACGAGCAGTACTTC | CSARPVNSYEQYF
NA | TRBJ2-5 | TRBV19 | NA | TGTGCCAGTAGTATTGTAGGGCCCAAGGAGACCCAGTACTTC | CASSIVGPKETQYF
NA | TRBJ2-2 | TRBV19 | NA | TGTGCCAGTACTATTACCGGGACCGGGGAGCTGTTTTTT | CASTITGTGELFF
NA | TRBJ1-2 | TRBV3-1 | many | TGTGCCAGCAGCCATGGCAGCACAGATGGCTACACCTTC | CASSHGSTDGYTF
TRBD2 | TRBJ2-3 | TRBV20-1 | few | TGCAGTGCTAGATACCCGGGGGCGGGGGGTACGCAGTATTTT | CSARYPGAGGTQYF
NA | TRBJ2-1 | TRBV6-9 | NA | TGTGCCAGCAGTTATTCCGGACGTGATGAGCAGTTCTTC | CASSYSGRDEQFF
NA | TRBJ2-5 | TRBV19 | many | TGTGCCAGTAGTACGGGAGGGGGCCTCGCTGGGGAGACCCAGTACTTC | CASSTGGGLAGETQYF
NA | TRBJ1-4 | TRBV7-2 | many | TGTGCCAGCAGCTCCGGGGCCTGGGATGAAAAACTGTTTTTT | CASSSGAWDEKLFF
NA | TRBJ1-1 | TRBV28 | NA | TGTGCCAGCAGTTTACTGGGGCGGAAAACTGAAGCTTTATTT | CASSLLGRKTEALF
TRBD1 | TRBJ2-3 | TRBV6-1 | many | TGTGCCAGCACCACGGGACAGATCACAGATACGCAGTATTTT | CASTTGQITDTQYF
TRBD1 | TRBJ2-1 | TRBV7-9 | many | TGTGCCAGCAGCTTATTCGGGACAGGGCAGTTCTTC | CASSLFGTGQFF
NA | TRBJ1-2 | TRBV12-3/TRBV12-4 | many | TGTGCCAGCAGATTGGGCCAGAACTATGGCTACACCTTC | CASRLGQNYGYTF
TRBD1 | TRBJ1-2 | TRBV6-1 | many | TGTGCCAGCAGACACGGGACAGGGCTTGGCTACACCTTC | CASRHGTGLGYTF
NA | TRBJ1-1 | TRBV7-6 | many | TGTGCCAGCAGCTTAGAAGAGGACAGAAAAGCTTTCTTT | CASSLEEDRKAFF
NA | TRBJ2-5 | TRBV19 | many | TGTGCCAGTAAGGGCACAAGCGAGACCCAGTACTTC | CASKGTSETQYF
TRBD2 | TRBJ2-2 | TRBV2 | once | TGTACCAGCTCCCCCCTACTAGCGCTGAGCACCGGGGAGCTGTTTTTT | CTSSPLLALSTGELFF
NA | TRBJ2-2 | TRBV5-1 | many | TGCGCCAGCAGCTTACAGCGGAACACCGGGGAGCTGTTTTTT | CASSLQRNTGELFF
TRBD2 | TRBJ2-2 | TRBV5-1 | NA | TGCGCCAGCAGCTTGGAGCGGGGTCCTGGCACCGGGGAGCTGTTTTTT | CASSLERGPGTGELFF
TRBD2 | TRBJ2-1 | TRBV29-1 | many | TGCAGCGTTGTACTTGCGGGAGAACCTAATGAGCAGTTCTTC | CSVVLAGEPNEQFF
TRBD2 | TRBJ2-3 | TRBV20-1 | many | TGCAGTGCTGACCGGGGACTAGCGGAAGGATCCGATACGCAGTATTTT | CSADRGLAEGSDTQYF
NA | TRBJ1-2 | TRBV6-1 | many | TGTGCCAGCAGTGAAATGGCGGACTATGGCTACACCTTC | CASSEMADYGYTF
NA | TRBJ1-5 | TRBV24-1 | NA | TGTGCCACCAGTGATTCGGGTTGGGGCAATCAGCCCCAGCATTTT | CATSDSGWGNQPQHF
TRBD2 | TRBJ2-7 | TRBV15 | many | TGTGCCACCAGCAGAGATCCGGGACTAGCGGGAGGGGAGCAGTACTTC | CATSRDPGLAGGEQYF
TRBD1 | TRBJ1-1 | TRBV11-2 | many | TGTGCCAGCAGCCCATGGACAGGGAGGACTGAAGCTTTCTTT | CASSPWTGRTEAFF
NA | TRBJ1-6 | TRBV12-3/TRBV12-4 | many | TGTGCCAGCAGGCCTCGTGGATCGGAGTCTTATAATTCACCCCTCCACTTT | CASRPRGSESYNSPLHF
TRBD1 | TRBJ1-2 | TRBV4-1 | many | TGCGCCAGCAGCCCGGGGAGTCAGGGGGCGGCCAACTATGGCTACACCTTC | CASSPGSQGAANYGYTF
TRBD2 | TRBJ2-1 | TRBV5-1 | many | TGCGCCAGCAGCTCAAGACCTAGCGGATTACTTAGCTCCTACAATGAGCAGTTCTTC | CASSSRPSGLLSSYNEQFF
TRBD2 | TRBJ2-7 | TRBV7-2 | many | TGTGCCAGCAGCTTAGGAGGGAGGGCCGGGTGGTACTTC | CASSLGGRAGWYF
TRBD2 | TRBJ2-3 | TRBV5-1 | many | TGCGCCAGCAGCTTGGTGCGAGCGGGAGGTCTAGATACGCAGTATTTT | CASSLVRAGGLDTQYF
TRBD1 | TRBJ2-3 | TRBV5-1 | NA | TGCGCCAGCAGCTTACAGGGGGTTGGACCCACATATACGCTGTATTTT | CASSLQGVGPTYTLYF
NA | TRBJ1-6 | TRBV6-4 | medium-sized | TGTGCCAGCAGTTACTCAGGACGGAATAATTCACCCCTCCACTTT | CASSYSGRNNSPLHF
TRBD1 | TRBJ2-1 | TRBV20-1 | many | TGCAGTGCTAGAGGGGACAGGGGGTACAATGAGCAGTTCTTC | CSARGDRGYNEQFF
NA | TRBJ1-1 | TRBV25-1 | many | TGTGCCAGCAGTGAGGCAGCGAACACTGAAGCTTTCTTT | CASSEAANTEAFF
NA | TRBJ2-1 | TRBV2 | many | TGTGCCAGCAAAGCAACGAGCTCCTACAATGAGCAGTTCTTC | CASKATSSYNEQFF
NA | TRBJ2-5 | TRBV20-1 | NA | TGCAGTGCTAGGGATCGAGTTTGGGTTCGTTGGGAGACCCAGTACTTC | CSARDRVWVRWETQYF
NA | TRBJ2-6 | TRBV5-5 | many | TGTGCCAGCACCACGCTGGGTGGGGCCAACGTCCTGACTTTC | CASTTLGGANVLTF
NA | TRBJ2-5 | TRBV7-2 | many | TGTGCCAGCAGACGTACAGGGCCAGTCCAAGAGACCCAGTACTTC | CASRRTGPVQETQYF
NA | TRBJ2-7 | TRBV3-1 | NA | NA | CASSQGFVGAGSLYF
NA | TRBJ1-1 | TRBV19 | many | TGTGCCAGTAGTATAGTCGGCGCCGGCACTGAAGCTTTCTTT | CASSIVGAGTEAFF
TRBD1 | TRBJ1-2 | TRBV5-1 | few | TGCGCCAGCAGCGACAGGGAAAGGATAGGTAACTATGGCTACACCTTC | CASSDRERIGNYGYTF
NA | TRBJ2-1 | TRBV6-4 | many | TGTGCCAGCAGTTTAACAGGGTTGGATGAGCAGTTCTTC | CASSLTGLDEQFF
TRBD1 | TRBJ2-1 | TRBV7-9 | medium-sized | TGTGCCAGCAGCTTATTACAGGGGGCGTCCTACAATGAGCAGTTCTTC | CASSLLQGASYNEQFF
NA | TRBJ1-1 | TRBV3-1 | many | TGTGCCAGCAGCCATATGGACAGGAACACTGAAGCTTTCTTT | CASSHMDRNTEAFF
TRBD2 | TRBJ2-1 | TRBV7-8 | many | TGTGCCAGCAGCTTAGCGCACCCTATAGCGGGGGGGCCCGATGAGCAGTTCTTC | CASSLAHPIAGGPDEQFF
NA | TRBJ2-1 | TRBV6-1 | NA | TGTGCCAGCACTGATTTTGGGTCAGGGAAAAATGAGCAGTTCTTC | CASTDFGSGKNEQFF
TRBD2 | TRBJ2-1 | TRBV18 | many | TGTGCCAGCTCACAAGGAGCGGGGGGGGCGAATGAGCAGTTCTTC | CASSQGAGGANEQFF
NA | TRBJ1-2 | TRBV5-1 | NA | TGCGCCAGCAGCTTAGTTGGTGGAGGGAACTATGGCTACACCTTC | CASSLVGGGNYGYTF
NA | TRBJ1-3 | TRBV3-1 | many | TGTGCCAGCAGCCAAGATGTCGGGGACGGAGACGTCAGCTCTGGAAACACCATATATTTT | CASSQDVGDGDVSSGNTIYF
NA | TRBJ2-2 | TRBV7-9 | once | TGTGCCGGCAGCTTAGGACTCCCCCGTGAGCTGTTTTTT | CAGSLGLPRELFF
NA | TRBJ2-3 | TRBV5-1 | NA | TGCGCCAGCAGTGTACACACAGATACGCAGTATTTT | CASSVHTDTQYF